This T cell receptor (beta chain) was sequenced during a study of T cell responses to AZD1222 COVID-19 vaccine. Study details: Pooled samples include second doses given at about 4 or 12 weeks.

Trimming left V 0 bases short and J 4 bases short, with 9 bases between. Germline V gives CDR1 GTSNPN, CDR2 SVGIG (reference sequence). This CDR3 region has 13 residues. Assay used: immunoSEQ multiplex PCR; TCRdb lists only in-frame clones, some missing. Among under 150,000 clones listed, about 93% were seen once. This material consisted of peripheral blood, taken on day 0 of AZD1222 vaccination. The sequence derives from an adult in good health. The chain joins TRBV30 to TRBJ1-2, with unresolved D. The CDR3 region has the DNA TGTGCCTGGAGTGTTGGTGGAACCTATGGCTACACCTTC. Amino acids: CAWSVGGTYGYTF.